A single sample gave rise to the 6 T cell receptor beta chains below, sequenced in a study of a mutant IDH1 vaccine in newly diagnosed glioma. Noted time point: week 35, safety follow-up. Every single dose of the vaccine, 300 ug of mutant IDH1 20-mer peptide, came with topical imiquimod. For these receptors, no antigen is known. Assay used: immunoSEQ multiplex PCR; TCRdb lists only in-frame clones, some missing. The data show 50,000 to 70,000 clones, with roughly nine tenths seen just once and 1.6% held by the top ten. The sample here was PBMCs, taken from a glioma patient whose treatment included an IDH1 peptide vaccine. Receptors were obtained from a man between 40 and 49 years old with glioma.

V usage is TRBV19 and J usage is TRBJ2-7, with 9 bases aligning to TRBD2. CDR3 length equals 13 residues. V dropped 6 bases and J dropped 4; count of bases not matched to a gene: 4. Germline CDR1 and CDR2: LNHDA and SQIVND (reference sequence). The CDR3 protein is CASRASGTYEQYF. CDR3 sequence (DNA): TGTGCCAGTAGGGCTAGCGGGACTTACGAGCAGTACTTC.

The J gene is TRBJ2-3, the V gene TRBV5-1, with 7 positions matching TRBD2. CDR1 and CDR2 (germline): SGHRS, YFSETQ. J gave up 5 bases and V 3 bases, and 9 bases lay outside the gene matches. The CDR3 extends over 15 amino acids. CDR3: CASSSLSGIGDTQYF. The CDR3 DNA reads as TGCGCCAGCAGCTCCCTCAGCGGGATTGGAGATACGCAGTATTTT.

This chain joins TRBV15 and TRBJ2-3; possibly TRBD2 for D (6 bases). Germline V gene lookup returns CDR1 LNHNV and CDR2 YYDKDF (reference sequence). The CDR3 length is 15 residues. V was shortened by 6 bases and J by 4 bases, with 17 bases between the two germline ends. For the CDR3, the DNA is TGTGCCACCAGTCCGAGTGGGGGGAGTGCAGATACGCAGTATTTT. Amino acids: CATSPSGGSADTQYF. The full variable domain, completed using reference TRBV15 and TRBJ2-3, is DAMVIQNPRYQVTQFGKPVTLSCSQTLNHNVMYWYQQKSSQAPKLLFHYYDKDFNNEADTPDNFQSRRPNTSFCFLDIRSPGLGDTAMYLCATSPSGGSADTQYFGPGTRLTVL.

This clone appeared once. The J gene is TRBJ2-3, the V gene TRBV5-4; the match to TRBD1 covers 8 bases. Trimming cost V 5 bases and J 4 bases; bases outside gene matches: 6. Germline lookup yields CDR1 SGHNT and CDR2 YYREEE (reference sequence). CDR3 size: 14 residues. The CDR3 sequence: CASSNGQGPDTQYF. In DNA form, the CDR3 reads TGTGCCAGCAGTAACGGACAGGGCCCAGATACGCAGTATTTT.

The chain employs TRBV4-1 and TRBJ1-2; D is uncertain. The V gene lost 3 bases and the J gene lost 3 bases, with 8 bases spanning the gap. The V gene's germline CDR1 is MGHRA and CDR2 YSYEKL. The CDR3 runs 13 residues. The CDR3, as DNA: TGCGCCAGCAGCCAGAATGCAGACTATGGCTACACCTTC. The encoded protein is CASSQNADYGYTF.

The rearrangement joins TRBV27 to TRBJ1-3; weak D call: TRBD1 (5 bases). Trimming removed 2 bases from V and 3 bases from J, with 11 bases in between. Per the germline V gene, CDR1 is MNHEY and CDR2 is SMNVEV (reference sequence). The CDR3 is 15 amino acids. The DNA of the CDR3 is TGTGCCAGCAGTTTAAGGGGAGTGTTTGGAAACACCATATATTTT. Amino acids: CASSLRGVFGNTIYF.